This T cell receptor beta chain was captured by sequencing in a study of control samples from healthy donors and cancer patients. Profiled with immunoSEQ multiplex PCR; TCRdb holds only in-frame clones, not every one. Of hundreds of thousands of clones detected, 80% to 95% appear once; the ten largest clones hold more than 6%. The CDR3 is made up of 12 amino acids. Between the trimmed V and J ends, which lost 4 bases and 3 bases, there was a span of 6 bases. Germline values: CDR1 SGHDT, CDR2 YYEEEE. The source of this sequence is a man aged 35-49 years with head and neck cancer. The material sequenced was PBMCs. This sequence joins TRBV5-6 and TRBJ2-3; no clear D gene. The CDR3 sequence: CASSTYTDTQYF. The CDR3 nucleotides read TGTGCCAGCAGCACCTATACAGATACGCAGTATTTT. The complete variable domain, with remaining parts taken from reference TRBV5-6 and TRBJ2-3, reads DAGVTQSPTHLIKTRGQQVTLRCSPKSGHDTVSWYQQALGQGPQFIFQYYEEEERQRGNFPDRFSGHQFPNYSSELNVNALLLGDSALYLCASSTYTDTQYFGPGTRLTVL.